The T cell receptor (beta chain) under discussion was sequenced for a study of blood T cells in healthy people across ages. V was trimmed by 4 bases and J by 7 bases, leaving 10 bases between them. From germline, CDR1 is SQVTM and CDR2 ANQGSEA. The CDR3 spans 12 residues. Using a J-beta primer mix together with a sample-barcoded 5' primer, a second PCR was run for roughly 7 to 12 cycles. Each TCR beta cDNA got a 12-nucleotide random molecular identifier. The yield of each sample was at least 2.5 million CDR3-containing paired-end reads. TCRdb redid the calling of the 5' RACE reads with MiXCR, one entry per CDR3 protein. The data contain about 1 million distinct CDR3 sequences, around 43% of them singletons.

This TCR came from a woman aged 55-70 years in good health. The sequenced sample consisted of blood. The chain recombines TRBV29-1 with TRBJ2-2, with a possible D match to TRBD1 (5 bases). CDR3: CSVGKTVGELFF. In DNA form, the CDR3 reads TGCAGCGTTGGGAAGACAGTCGGGGAGCTGTTTTTT.